The clone carrying this T cell receptor beta chain was counted ten times or more. This sample was taken from a study of CD8+CD57+ T cells in acquired aplastic anemia. Profiling that covered TCR beta VDJ and CDR3 relied on genomic DNA as its template. MiXCR was run by TCRdb on the reads, yielding one entry per CDR3 protein. Of 55,000 to 60,000 distinct CDR3 sequences listed, around 50% are singletons. The germline V gene has CDR1 PRHDT and CDR2 FYEKMQ (reference sequence). Trimming cost V 5 bases and J 0 bases, with 5 bases left between them. There are 12 residues in the CDR3. Patients who underwent sequencing had shown CD8+CD57+ cell expansion by flow cytometry. Patients were untreated when blood was sampled.

What was sequenced was sorted CD4+, CD8+, or CD8+CD57+ T cells (not recorded which) from PBMCs. This chain joins TRBV13 and TRBJ2-7, with D uncertain. This clonotype was obtained from a human donor with aplastic anemia. CDR3 sequence reads: CASSPSSYEQYF. The CDR3, as DNA: TGTGCCAGCAGCCCTAGCTCCTACGAGCAGTACTTC.